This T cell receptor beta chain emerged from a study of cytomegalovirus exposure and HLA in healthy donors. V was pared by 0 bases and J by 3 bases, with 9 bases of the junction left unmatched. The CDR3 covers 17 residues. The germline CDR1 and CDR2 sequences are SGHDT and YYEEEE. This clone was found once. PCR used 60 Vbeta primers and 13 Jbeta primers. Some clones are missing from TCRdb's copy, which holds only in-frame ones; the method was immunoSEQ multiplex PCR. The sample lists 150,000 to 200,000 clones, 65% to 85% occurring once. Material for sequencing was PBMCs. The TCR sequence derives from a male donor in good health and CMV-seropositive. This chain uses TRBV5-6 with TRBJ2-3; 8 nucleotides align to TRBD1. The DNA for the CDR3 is TGTGCCAGCAGCTTGGGGATGGGACAGGCCATGACAGATACGCAGTATTTT. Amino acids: CASSLGMGQAMTDTQYF.